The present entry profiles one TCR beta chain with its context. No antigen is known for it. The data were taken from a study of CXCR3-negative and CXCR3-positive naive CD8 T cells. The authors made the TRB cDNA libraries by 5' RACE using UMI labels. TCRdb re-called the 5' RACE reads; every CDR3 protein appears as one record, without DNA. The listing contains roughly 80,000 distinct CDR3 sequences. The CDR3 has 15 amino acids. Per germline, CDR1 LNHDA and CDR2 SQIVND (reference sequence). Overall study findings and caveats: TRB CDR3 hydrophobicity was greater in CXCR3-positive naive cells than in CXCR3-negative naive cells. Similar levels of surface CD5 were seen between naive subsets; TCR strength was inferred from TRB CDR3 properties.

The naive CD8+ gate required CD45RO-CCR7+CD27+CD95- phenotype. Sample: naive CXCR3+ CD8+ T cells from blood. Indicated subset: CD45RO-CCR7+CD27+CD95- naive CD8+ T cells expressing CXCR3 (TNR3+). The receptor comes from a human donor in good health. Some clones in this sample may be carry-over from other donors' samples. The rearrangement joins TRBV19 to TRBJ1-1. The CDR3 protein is CASSITGYVNTEAFF.